This T cell receptor (beta chain) was obtained from a study of blood T cells in healthy people across ages. Collection of 9 to 10 milliliters of peripheral blood was performed for each donor. Samples had at least 6.5 million PBMCs isolated from them. In germline, CDR1 is MNHEY, CDR2 SMNVEV (reference sequence). This CDR3 region has 15 residues. V was pared by 5 bases and J by 6 bases, with 14 bases between. Primed by a sample-barcoded 5' primer and a J-beta primer mix, a second PCR proceeded for about 6 to 12 cycles. Using its own MiXCR run on the 5' RACE reads, TCRdb lists one record per CDR3 protein. The sample lists 800,000 to 1,300,000 distinct CDR3 sequences, approximately 26% occurring once. This clonotype was seen more than once but under ten times. This sample also belongs to another study, concerning T cells of mothers and their children.

The sample comprised blood. This TCR derives from a girl aged 2 to 10 in good health. The J gene is TRBJ1-6, the V gene TRBV27; the D gene is possibly TRBD1 (5 bases). The CDR3 coding sequence is TGTGCCAGCAGTCACAGCCGGGACTCTAATTCACCCCTCCACTTT. Translating it yields CASSHSRDSNSPLHF.